This TCR beta chain was recovered during a study of cytomegalovirus exposure and HLA in healthy donors. Study conclusions and caveats: CMV serostatus stood as the only immune exposure information on hand. Reports described diagnosis of cytomegalovirus status by the classifier as highly specific and sensitive.

PCR primers comprised 60 Vbeta and 13 Jbeta primers. Authors' analysis steps: An analysis performed later counted 75 million to 80 million unique TCR beta chains (roughly 11 million of them shared). Only in-frame clones appear in the TCRdb table, and some are missing; sequencing was by immunoSEQ multiplex PCR. That table supplies the V and J calls and clone size; D and trimming were determined from the DNA. In the table there are about 190,000 clones, approximately 82% of which are singletons. Regarding this clone: Its antigen is unknown.

The germline V gene encodes CDR1 MNHEY and CDR2 SVGAGI. The V and J ends lost 6 bases and 3 bases, in that order; junction bases with no gene match: 8. This CDR3 spans 14 amino acids. The receptor was isolated from a young woman in good health and CMV-seropositive. This chain uses TRBV6-5 with TRBJ2-7, with 7 bases identical to TRBD1. The sample comprised PBMCs. The CDR3 loop reads CASRSTGFSYEQYF. The CDR3 nucleotides are TGTGCCAGCAGGTCGACAGGGTTTAGCTACGAGCAGTACTTC.